The rows below give T cell receptor beta chains drawn from one sample of a study of T-cell reconstitution after alpha-beta-depleted transplantation in children. TCRdb re-derived calls from the PCR reads in MiXCR, one entry per CDR3 protein. The repertoire holds some 600,000 distinct CDR3 sequences, around 13% seen once, with around 2.2% in the top ten. This material consisted of PBMCs, mostly from graft donor cells, taken 360 days after TCRalphabeta/CD19-depleted stem cell transplant. These receptors all stem from a male patient aged 10-17 years who had a stem cell transplant for acute myeloid leukemia, so the T cells may come from the graft donor. The CDR3 runs from the conserved cysteine through the conserved F or W. D genes are given only for firm matches. Clone size is stated in some rows and not others, as once, few, many or a class when expanded.

>NA|15|TRBV14|TRBJ2-7|few
CASSQGTLSSYEQYF
TGTGCCAGCAGCCAGGGGACACTGAGCTCCTACGAGCAGTACTTC
>TRBD2|18|TRBV6-2/TRBV6-3|TRBJ2-3|few
CASRDGLAVKYHTDTQYF
TGTGCCAGCAGAGATGGACTAGCGGTAAAATATCACACAGATACGCAGTATTTT
>NA|13|TRBV29-1|TRBJ1-2|NA
CSVDSGEPYGYTF
TGCAGCGTTGACAGCGGCGAACCCTATGGCTACACCTTC
>TRBD2|15|TRBV29-1|TRBJ2-7|many
CSVEDRLAGAYEQYF
TGCAGCGTTGAAGATCGGCTAGCGGGAGCCTACGAGCAGTACTTC
>TRBD2|17|TRBV12-3/TRBV12-4|TRBJ2-7|NA
CASSPTLGLAGVGEQYF
TGTGCCAGCAGTCCCACCTTGGGACTAGCGGGAGTCGGCGAGCAGTACTTC
>NA|15|TRBV5-4|TRBJ2-3|NA
CASSLAGPYRDTQYF
TGTGCCAGCAGCTTGGCGGGACCGTATCGGGATACGCAGTATTTT
>NA|12|TRBV2|TRBJ2-1|few
CASSEFRVEQFF
TGTGCCAGCAGTGAATTCAGGGTAGAGCAGTTCTTC
>NA|14|TRBV28|TRBJ1-4|NA
CASEEGATNEKLFF
TGTGCCAGCGAGGAGGGGGCAACTAATGAAAAACTGTTTTTT
>TRBD1|18|TRBV20-1|TRBJ2-2|NA
CSAPTYLQDREYTGELFF
TGCAGTGCTCCCACGTACCTGCAGGACAGGGAGTACACCGGGGAGCTGTTTTTT
>NA|16|TRBV29-1|TRBJ2-7|few
CSVRKIDIIQGYEQYF
TGCAGCGTCCGGAAGATAGACATCATCCAGGGCTACGAGCAGTACTTC
>NA|14|TRBV28|TRBJ2-7|many
CASSLSQGRYEQYF
TGTGCCAGCAGTCTCTCACAGGGAAGGTACGAGCAGTACTTC
>NA|17|TRBV9|TRBJ2-7|few
CASSVSPILQGAYEQYF
TGTGCCAGCAGCGTTTCTCCTATTCTACAGGGTGCCTACGAGCAGTACTTC
>TRBD2|22|TRBV4-2|TRBJ2-1|few
CASSQAFFGTSGVPFSYNEQFF
TGTGCCAGCAGCCAAGCCTTCTTTGGGACTAGCGGGGTGCCTTTCTCCTACAATGAGCAGTTCTTC
>TRBD2|17|TRBV4-3|TRBJ2-1|NA
CASSQDGSGLGNYEQFF
TGCGCCAGCAGTCAAGACGGCTCGGGACTAGGAAACTATGAGCAGTTCTTC
>NA|17|TRBV12-1|TRBJ2-1|many
CASSFHPPRGSYNEQFF
TGTGCCAGCAGCTTTCACCCTCCGCGGGGCTCCTACAATGAGCAGTTCTTC
>NA|15|TRBV12-3/TRBV12-4|TRBJ2-7|many
CASRQGGGPKDEQYF
TGTGCCAGCAGGCAGGGAGGGGGTCCTAAAGACGAGCAGTACTTC
>NA|14|TRBV7-6|TRBJ1-1|few
CASRQQIAGTEAFF
TGTGCCAGCAGACAACAGATAGCTGGCACTGAAGCTTTCTTT
>NA|13|TRBV19|TRBJ2-5|few
CASTRQKKETQYF
TGTGCCAGCACGCGACAGAAGAAAGAGACCCAGTACTTC
>TRBD2|16|TRBV7-2|TRBJ2-2|many
CASSVTSGSGTGELFF
TGTGCCAGCAGCGTCACTAGCGGGAGTGGCACCGGGGAGCTGTTTTTT
>NA|15|TRBV7-6|TRBJ2-7|few
CASIPRDRPPYEQYF
TGTGCCAGCATCCCCCGGGACCGCCCTCCCTACGAGCAGTACTTC
>TRBD2|17|TRBV10-3|TRBJ2-1|NA
CAISKFFAGEFDNEQFF
TGTGCCATCAGTAAATTTTTTGCGGGAGAGTTCGACAATGAGCAGTTCTTC
>NA|13|TRBV11-2|TRBJ2-7|many
CASSLDGASEQYF
TGTGCCAGCAGCTTAGATGGGGCAAGCGAGCAGTACTTC
>NA|15|TRBV7-8|TRBJ1-5|many
CASSSSGGGDQPQHF
TGTGCCAGCAGCTCTAGCGGGGGTGGCGATCAGCCCCAGCATTTT
>TRBD1|19|TRBV7-8|TRBJ1-5|few
CASSFAAVGQVAGNQPQHF
TGTGCCAGCAGCTTCGCGGCCGTGGGACAGGTTGCAGGCAATCAGCCCCAGCATTTT
>NA|16|TRBV7-2|TRBJ2-7|NA
CASSFVERRLSYEQYF
TGTGCCAGCAGCTTTGTGGAGAGGAGGCTCTCCTACGAGCAGTACTTC
>NA|14|TRBV9|TRBJ2-4|NA
CASSPLPAKNIQYF
TGTGCCAGCAGCCCCCTTCCCGCCAAAAACATTCAGTACTTC
>NA|15|TRBV7-8|TRBJ1-2|many
CASSLVSGSSRGYTF
TGTGCCAGCAGCTTAGTATCAGGGTCTTCACGCGGCTACACCTTC
>NA|15|TRBV29-1|TRBJ2-7|few
CSVAQAQVSSYEQYF
TGCAGCGTTGCCCAGGCCCAGGTTTCTTCCTACGAGCAGTACTTC
>NA|15|TRBV5-1|TRBJ2-7|NA
CASSSTFPLSYEQYF
TGCGCCAGCAGCTCGACCTTCCCTCTTTCCTACGAGCAGTACTTC
>NA|15|TRBV29-1|TRBJ1-2|NA
CSGLITGRVGYGYTF
TGCAGCGGCCTAATAACAGGTCGGGTCGGCTATGGCTACACCTTC
>NA|13|TRBV5-1|TRBJ2-3|many
CASSSGPTETQYF
TGCGCCAGCAGCTCGGGGCCCACTGAAACGCAGTATTTT
>NA|16|TRBV28|TRBJ2-5|few
CASSLTGGGGTETQYF
TGTGCCAGCAGCCTTACGGGGGGAGGGGGCACAGAGACCCAGTACTTC
>TRBD2|15|TRBV5-1|TRBJ2-7|many
CASSIPGGRVHEQYF
TGCGCCAGCAGCATCCCCGGCGGGAGAGTCCACGAGCAGTACTTC
>NA|14|TRBV24-1|TRBJ1-5|few
CATSGWGTQQPQHF
TGTGCCACCAGTGGGTGGGGGACGCAGCAGCCCCAGCATTTT
>NA|13|TRBV5-1|TRBJ1-2|few
CASSPGHIYGYTF
TGCGCCAGCAGCCCGGGACACATCTATGGCTACACCTTC
>NA|13|TRBV20-1|TRBJ1-2|many
CSARTPRGYGYTF
TGCAGTGCTAGGACCCCTAGGGGCTATGGCTACACCTTC
>NA|13|TRBV7-9|TRBJ2-7|NA
CASTTVLGTEQYF
TGTGCCAGCACCACCGTACTAGGGACCGAGCAGTACTTC
>NA|13|TRBV29-1|TRBJ2-4|few
CSANMLAKNIQYF
TGCAGCGCGAACATGCTAGCCAAAAACATTCAGTACTTC
>NA|14|TRBV7-2|TRBJ2-2|NA
CASSFPPNTGELFF
TGTGCCAGCAGCTTTCCCCCGAACACCGGGGAGCTGTTTTTT
>TRBD1|14|TRBV12-3/TRBV12-4|TRBJ1-2|few
CASSYRDRVGGYTF
TGTGCCAGCAGTTACCGGGACAGGGTCGGGGGCTACACCTTC
>TRBD1|16|TRBV7-9|TRBJ2-7|many
CASSLPSGRGQYEQYF
TGTGCCAGCAGCTTACCGTCCGGCAGGGGGCAATACGAGCAGTACTTC
>TRBD2|17|TRBV5-1|TRBJ2-1|many
CASSLGTSGPSYNEQFF
TGCGCCAGCAGCTTGGGGACTAGCGGACCTTCCTACAATGAGCAGTTCTTC
>NA|13|TRBV29-1|TRBJ2-5|many
CSVESISWETQYF
TGCAGCGTTGAATCGATTAGCTGGGAGACCCAGTACTTC
>TRBD1|14|TRBV15|TRBJ1-2|NA
CATSRIPDRGGYTF
TGTGCCACCAGCAGAATCCCCGACAGGGGTGGCTACACCTTC
>NA|11|TRBV5-5|TRBJ2-1|many
CASSLWGEQFF
TGTGCCAGCAGCTTGTGGGGTGAGCAGTTCTTC
>NA|15|TRBV4-2|TRBJ1-1|many
CASSQVLRADTEAFF
TGTGCCAGCAGCCAAGTCCTCAGGGCGGACACTGAAGCTTTCTTT
>TRBD1|15|TRBV11-1|TRBJ2-7|NA
CASSTRDRGRNEQYF
TGTGCCAGCAGCACCCGGGACAGGGGGAGGAACGAGCAGTACTTC
>NA|15|TRBV6-5|TRBJ2-1|many
CASSYTLGLFNEQFF
TGTGCCAGCAGTTACACCCTAGGACTCTTCAATGAGCAGTTCTTC
>TRBD1|13|TRBV20-1|TRBJ2-7|few
CSAGAGGGYEQYF
TGCAGTGCTGGCGCAGGGGGCGGCTACGAGCAGTACTTC
>NA|13|TRBV4-3|TRBJ2-1|NA
CASSWDQANEQFF
TGCGCCAGCAGCTGGGACCAAGCCAATGAGCAGTTCTTC
>NA|16|TRBV11-1|TRBJ2-2|NA
CASSLSDIKNTGELFF
TGTGCCAGCAGCTTATCCGACATCAAGAACACCGGGGAGCTGTTTTTT
>NA|15|TRBV20-1|TRBJ2-2|many
CSAPQTRDFTGELFF
TGCAGTGCCCCTCAAACCCGGGATTTCACCGGGGAGCTGTTTTTT
>NA|14|TRBV6-1|TRBJ2-5|few
CASSPAGPVETQYF
TGTGCCAGCAGTCCAGCGGGCCCTGTCGAGACCCAGTACTTC
>TRBD2|18|TRBV19|TRBJ2-1|few
CASSVQLPTSGEYNEQFF
TGTGCCAGTAGTGTCCAGCTCCCGACTAGCGGGGAATACAATGAGCAGTTCTTC
>TRBD2|15|TRBV30|TRBJ2-1|few
CACPRLGGSYNEQFF
TGTGCCTGTCCCCGGCTGGGGGGGTCCTACAATGAGCAGTTCTTC